This T cell receptor (beta chain) was sequenced during a study of blood T cell repertoires in COVID-19. Study context: Acute-phase and convalescent COVID-19 samples originated in the United States, Italy and Spain. T cells, B-cell-depleted T cells, or PBMCs supplied cDNA or gDNA.

Methods used by the authors: Reference gene primers were amplified, and this amplification served to estimate nucleated cell counts. Sequencing used immunoSEQ multiplex PCR; TCRdb keeps in-frame clones, though not all of them. D and trimming were read from the DNA, whereas the V and J calls and clone size are those reported in that table. The sample comprises approximately 300,000 clones, about 83% of which are singletons, and 0.95% to 1.5% rests with the top ten. The CDR3 totals 17 residues. V shed 3 bases, J shed 2 bases, and the junction held 8 bases outside the gene matches. Per germline, CDR1 SGHDT and CDR2 YYEEEE.

Material for sequencing was peripheral blood. The origin of this receptor is a woman aged 45-59 years with acute or convalescent COVID-19. V usage is TRBV5-6 and J usage is TRBJ2-3; 11 positions match TRBD2. In DNA form, the CDR3 reads TGTGCCAGCAGCTCGTTGGGACTAGCGGTTATCACAGATACGCAGTATTTT. Protein product: CASSSLGLAVITDTQYF.